This T cell receptor (beta chain) was recorded in a study of Graves' ophthalmopathy and Graves' hyperthyroidism. Amplification of TCR beta CDR3 regions used RNA transcripts. First-round RT-PCR employed HTBI primers, with a second-round multiplex PCR after it. TCRdb analysed the multiplex PCR reads with MiXCR anew, one entry per CDR3 protein. The table has roughly 500,000 distinct CDR3 sequences, roughly an eighth seen once. Unmatched junction bases numbered 3, after V lost 0 bases and J lost 2 bases. The germline V gene encodes CDR1 MNHEY and CDR2 SVGAGI. This CDR3 contains 16 residues. This clonotype was counted many times. The diagnostic workup employed clinical symptoms, serum thyroxine, TRAb, thyroid ultrasound and orbital computed tomography.

The rearrangement links TRBV6-5 to TRBJ2-2; 7 nucleotides agree with TRBD2. This receptor was obtained from a young woman with Graves' ophthalmopathy. Sequenced material: blood. The CDR3 here is CASSYSGGGNTGELFF. The CDR3 coding sequence is TGTGCCAGCAGTTACTCTGGCGGGGGAAACACCGGGGAGCTGTTTTTT.